This TCR beta chain originates from a study of cytomegalovirus exposure and HLA in healthy donors. Study at large: T cells numbering about 180 million yielded roughly 120 million unique TCR beta sequences in an earlier analysis. Study conclusions and caveats: Productive status was seen about 90% or about 30% of the time for most TCR beta V segments in an earlier analysis. The study found most TCR sequences rare, yet found some public TCRs in many donors.

Germline V gives CDR1 SGHAT, CDR2 FQNNGV. This CDR3 contains 12 residues. V gave up 5 bases and J gave up 0 bases, with 4 bases separating them. Researchers ran the PCR with 60 Vbeta and 13 Jbeta primers. TCRdb's table, derived via immunoSEQ multiplex PCR, lists solely in-frame clones and lacks some. Here the sample spans more than 90,000 clones, 75% being singletons. Of note for this clone: Its target is not known.

The rearrangement links TRBV11-2 to TRBJ1-1; unclear D gene. The material sequenced was PBMCs. The sequence came from a man aged 45-65 years in good health and CMV-seronegative. In nucleotides, the CDR3 is TGTGCCAGCAGCCGTTTGAACACTGAAGCTTTCTTT. Translating it yields CASSRLNTEAFF.